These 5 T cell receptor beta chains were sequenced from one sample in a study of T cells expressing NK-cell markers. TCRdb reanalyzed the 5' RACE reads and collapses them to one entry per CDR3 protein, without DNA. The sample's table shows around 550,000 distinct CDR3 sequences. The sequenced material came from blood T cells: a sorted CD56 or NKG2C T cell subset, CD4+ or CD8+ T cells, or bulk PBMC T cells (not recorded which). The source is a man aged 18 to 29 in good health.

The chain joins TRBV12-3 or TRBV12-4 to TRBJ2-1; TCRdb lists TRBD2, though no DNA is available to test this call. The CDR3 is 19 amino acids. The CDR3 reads CASSHRTSGVGPSYNEQFF.

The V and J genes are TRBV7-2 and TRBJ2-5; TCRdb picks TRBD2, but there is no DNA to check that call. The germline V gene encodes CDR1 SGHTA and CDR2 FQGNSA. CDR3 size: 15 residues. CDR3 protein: CASGLAGVQQETQYF.

The CDR3 here is CSVEDPLAGRETQYF. The chain employs TRBV29-1 and TRBJ2-5; absent DNA, TCRdb's TRBD2 call cannot be checked. Germline V lookup: CDR1 SQVTM, CDR2 ANQGSEA. The CDR3 is made up of 15 amino acids. Looking up the rest from reference TRBV29-1 and TRBJ2-5 gives the full variable domain: SAVISQKPSRDICQRGTSLTIQCQVDSQVTMMFWYRQQPGQSLTLIATANQGSEATYESGFVIDKFPISRPNLTFSTLTVSNMSPEDSSIYLCSVEDPLAGRETQYFGPGTRLLVL.

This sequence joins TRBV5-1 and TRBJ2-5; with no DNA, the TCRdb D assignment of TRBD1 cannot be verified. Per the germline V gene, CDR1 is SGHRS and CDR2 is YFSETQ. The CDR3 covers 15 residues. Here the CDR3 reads CASSLTLDGQGTQYF.

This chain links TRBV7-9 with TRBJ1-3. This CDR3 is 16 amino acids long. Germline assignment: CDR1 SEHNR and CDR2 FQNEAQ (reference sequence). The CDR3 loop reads CASSPATGPSGNTIYF.